Shown below are 30 T cell receptor beta chains from a single sample sequenced in a study of regulatory T cells in long-lasting Graves disease. CDR3 regions were amplified by Arm-PCR using iRepertoire HTBI primers to build TCR beta libraries. TCRdb recomputed calls from the multiplex PCR reads with MiXCR, one row per CDR3 protein. The sample lists a few hundred thousand distinct CDR3 sequences; roughly a fifth were seen once. The sample's time point: persistent/refractory GD, antithyroid drugs over 5 years with positive TRAb. Generation of the TCR library employed RNA extracted from PBMCs. The input for sequencing was peripheral blood mononuclear cells (PBMCs), taken when the disease was refractory, from a patient treated with antithyroid drugs. The receptor source for this set is a female donor with Graves disease.

This clonotype turned up a few times. The J gene is TRBJ1-2, the V gene TRBV19, with a tentative D call TRBD1 (6 bases). CDR3 length equals 11 residues. The V end was cut by 10 bases, the J end by 7 bases, with 13 bases between. From germline, CDR1 is LNHDA and CDR2 SQIVND (reference sequence). CDR3 region: CATEGGGGYTF. CDR3 bases: TGTGCCACCGAGGGAGGGGGTGGCTACACCTTC.

In this sample, this clonotype turned up many times. This chain joins TRBV12-3 or TRBV12-4 and TRBJ2-2, with a weak D call TRBD2 (5 bases). V was cut by 1 base and J by 5 bases, with 11 bases left in between. The CDR3 consists of 15 residues. The CDR3 DNA sequence: TGTGCCAGCAGTTTAGAGGGCGAGGGAACCGGGGAGCTGTTTTTT. Translated, it gives CASSLEGEGTGELFF.

This clonotype has more than one count but fewer than ten. This chain joins TRBV20-1 and TRBJ1-3; D ambiguous. This CDR3 has 11 amino acids. V was shortened by 3 bases and J by 7 bases, with 7 bases between the two germline ends. CDR1 is DFQATT and CDR2 is SNEGSKA in the germline V gene (reference sequence). The chain's CDR3 is CSASLGNTIYF. In DNA, the CDR3 is TGCAGTGCTAGTTTGGGGAACACCATATATTTT.

This clonotype appeared many times. The rearrangement joins TRBV20-1 to TRBJ1-2; a weak D match, TRBD1 (6 bases). The CDR3 is 13 amino acids. V was trimmed by 4 bases and J by 8 bases, leaving 17 bases between them. Per the germline V gene, CDR1 is DFQATT and CDR2 is SNEGSKA (reference sequence). The CDR3 DNA reads TGCAGTGCTAATCCGAACAGGGTTGAAGGCTACACCTTC. It specifies CSANPNRVEGYTF.

This clonotype has ten or more counts. The CDR3 spells CSARDPGAGTNSPLHF. For the CDR3, the DNA is TGCAGTGCTAGAGATCCGGGGGCGGGGACTAATTCACCCCTCCACTTT. This chain links TRBV20-1 with TRBJ1-6; the D gene is possibly TRBD1 (6 bases). The V end was cut by 0 bases, the J end by 6 bases, with 15 bases between. The CDR3 has 16 amino acids. CDR1 is DFQATT and CDR2 is SNEGSKA in the germline V gene (reference sequence).

This clonotype occurred many times. The gene calls are TRBV6-1 and TRBJ1-1; tentatively, D is TRBD1 (5 bases). From germline, CDR1 is MNHNS and CDR2 SASEGT. V was pared by 6 bases and J by 4 bases, with 9 bases between. This CDR3 has 12 amino acids. The CDR3 region is CASSRGGTEAFF. The CDR3, as DNA: TGTGCCAGCAGCCGGGGGGGCACTGAAGCTTTCTTT.

In its sample, this clonotype was seen many times. The V and J genes are TRBV11-2 and TRBJ1-6; D uncertain. V was clipped by 2 bases and J by 6 bases, with 17 bases between them. CDR1 SGHAT and CDR2 FQNNGV come from the germline V gene. The length of the CDR3 is 17 residues. CDR3 sequence: CASSLSSETGFNSPLHF. Written as DNA, the CDR3 is TGTGCCAGCAGCTTATCATCCGAGACCGGTTTTAATTCACCCCTCCACTTT.

This clonotype has a count of ten or more. The V call is TRBV28, the J call TRBJ2-7, with TRBD2 identical over 9 bases. The CDR3 covers 16 residues. V gave up 5 bases and J gave up 4 bases; unmatched junction bases: 12. Germline loops: CDR1 MDHEN, CDR2 SYDVKM. The CDR3 nucleotides are TGTGCCAGCAGTCTCCCCCTATGCGGGAGGGTGTACGAGCAGTACTTC. It specifies CASSLPLCGRVYEQYF.

CDR3 amino acids: CASSLRQGYNNEQFF. DNA for the CDR3: TGTGCCAGCAGCTTGAGGCAGGGATATAACAATGAGCAGTTCTTC. The rearrangement uses TRBV5-6 and TRBJ2-1, with D maybe TRBD1 (5 bases). The V and J ends lost 1 base and 5 bases respectively, with 13 bases between them. The CDR3 is made up of 15 amino acids. The V gene's germline CDR1 is SGHDT and CDR2 YYEEEE.

There are many counts of this clonotype. The rearrangement joins TRBV27 to TRBJ1-4; D may be TRBD1 (5 bases). The CDR3 spans 17 residues. The V gene's germline CDR1 is MNHEY and CDR2 SMNVEV (reference sequence). With 0 bases removed from V and 1 base from J, the gap between germline ends came to 12 bases. For the CDR3, the DNA is TGTGCCAGCAGTTTATCGGGGGTGCGGAGAACTAATGAAAAACTGTTTTTT. Translation gives CASSLSGVRRTNEKLFF.

This clonotype was found many times. This chain uses TRBV28 with TRBJ1-6; no definite D call. CDR1 is MDHEN, CDR2 SYDVKM, per germline. Trimming took off 8 bases at V and 6 bases at J, with 8 bases between the two ends. The CDR3 has 12 residues. The CDR3 protein is CASRGSNSPLHF. CDR3 nucleotide sequence: TGTGCCAGCCGAGGGAGTAATTCACCCCTCCACTTT.

A note on this clonotype: This may be a read error, as it is one base from a much larger clone. The V call is TRBV28, the J call TRBJ2-7; perhaps TRBD2 as D (6 bases). This CDR3 region has 14 residues. The germline V gene encodes CDR1 MDHEN and CDR2 SYDVKM. The DNA for the CDR3 is TGTGCCAGCAGCGTGGAGGGCTTTATATACGGGCAGTACTTC. Protein sequence: CASSVEGFIYGQYF. The full variable domain, in which reference TRBV28 and TRBJ2-7 provide the parts outside the CDR3, is DVKVTQSSRYLVKRTGEKVFLECVQDMDHENMFWYRQDPGLGLRLIYFSYDVKMKEKGDIPEGYSVSREKKERFSLILESASTNQTSMYLCASSVEGFIYGQYFGPGTRLTVT.

This clonotype showed up many times. V is TRBV15 and J is TRBJ1-6; D is unresolved. CDR1 LNHNV and CDR2 YYDKDF come from the germline V gene (reference sequence). The V gene lost 3 bases and the J gene lost 7 bases, with 7 bases spanning the gap. The CDR3 is 13 residues long. As DNA, the CDR3 is TGTGCCACCAGCAGTGAAGGGAATTCACCCCTCCACTTT. Protein sequence: CATSSEGNSPLHF.

This clonotype was seen many times. The chain has TRBV20-1 and TRBJ2-5; a possible D gene is TRBD2 (5 bases). The CDR3 is 14 residues long. V lost 0 bases and J 0 bases, leaving 8 bases between the germline ends. From germline, CDR1 is DFQATT and CDR2 SNEGSKA (reference sequence). The DNA for the CDR3 is TGCAGTGCTAGAGATCCACTAGACCAAGAGACCCAGTACTTC. Its protein product is CSARDPLDQETQYF.

In its sample, this clonotype was seen many times. This chain joins TRBV28 and TRBJ2-7; D is possibly TRBD1 or TRBD2 (5 bases each). The CDR3 spans 15 residues. V lost 5 bases and J 2 bases, leaving 16 bases between the germline ends. CDR1 and CDR2 from the germline V gene are MDHEN and SYDVKM. The CDR3 spells CASSDGDGFPYEQYF. CDR3 bases: TGTGCCAGCAGTGATGGGGACGGCTTTCCCTACGAGCAGTACTTC. The variable domain in full, completed from reference TRBV28 and TRBJ2-7, reads DVKVTQSSRYLVKRTGEKVFLECVQDMDHENMFWYRQDPGLGLRLIYFSYDVKMKEKGDIPEGYSVSREKKERFSLILESASTNQTSMYLCASSDGDGFPYEQYFGPGTRLTVT.

A few counts support this clonotype. The chain combines TRBV4-2 with TRBJ2-1; 13 positions agree with TRBD2. CDR3 length: 21 amino acids. Germline V gives CDR1 LGHNA, CDR2 YNFKEQ. After removal of 4 bases from V and 0 bases from J, the junction contained 15 bases not matched to a gene. The CDR3 region has the DNA TGTGCCAGCAGCCCACGCGCCGGGCGGACTAGCGGGAGTCGCTCCTACAATGAGCAGTTCTTC. It encodes CASSPRAGRTSGSRSYNEQFF.

This clonotype was seen ten or more times. V and J are TRBV5-1 and TRBJ1-1; a weak D match, TRBD1 (6 bases). The CDR3 loop spans 15 amino acids. V shed 5 bases and J shed 3 bases, with 17 bases lying between them. From germline, CDR1 is SGHRS and CDR2 YFSETQ. The CDR3 bases are TGCGCCAGCAGTACCGGGGGGCAGGCACACACTGAAGCTTTCTTT. Amino acids: CASSTGGQAHTEAFF.

This clonotype was counted many times. The chain couples TRBV28 to TRBJ1-2; D is possibly TRBD1 (5 bases). Germline V CDR1 and CDR2: MDHEN, SYDVKM. The length of the CDR3 is 13 residues. V shed 2 bases and J shed 4 bases, with 8 bases lying between them. The CDR3 loop reads CASSLGHIYGYTF. For the CDR3, the DNA is TGTGCCAGCAGTTTAGGACACATCTATGGCTACACCTTC.

The genes are TRBV19 and TRBJ1-2; 11 nucleotides agree with TRBD1. With V trimmed by 4 bases and J by 8 bases, 9 bases remained unmatched. CDR1 and CDR2 (germline): LNHDA, SQIVND (reference sequence). The CDR3 loop spans 15 amino acids. CDR3 sequence: CASSNRDRGFQGYTF. For the CDR3, the DNA is TGTGCCAGTAGTAACCGGGACAGGGGGTTTCAGGGCTACACCTTC.

The genes are TRBV4-2 and TRBJ2-7, with 14 bases fitting TRBD2. The CDR3 length is 17 residues. V lost 0 bases and J lost 4; bases outside the gene matches: 5. Germline CDR1 and CDR2: LGHNA and YNFKEQ. CDR3 loop: CASSQDGTSGSLYEQYF. Written as DNA, the CDR3 is TGTGCCAGCAGCCAAGATGGGACTAGCGGGAGTCTGTACGAGCAGTACTTC.

The J gene is TRBJ1-1, the V gene TRBV29-1; no firm D call. The CDR3 is 15 amino acids. V was pared by 2 bases and J by 5 bases, with 18 bases between. CDR1 and CDR2 (germline): SQVTM, ANQGSEA. CDR3 sequence (DNA): TGCAGCGTTGAACGCGGCTCGGTCCAGGAGACTGAAGCTTTCTTT. It is translated as CSVERGSVQETEAFF.

This clonotype showed up just a few times. The CDR3 DNA reads as TGCAGCGTTGAAGGTGTTAACTATGGCTACACCTTC. Residues: CSVEGVNYGYTF. The chain combines TRBV29-1 with TRBJ1-2; D is uncertain. The CDR3 length is 12 residues. Germline CDR1 SQVTM, CDR2 ANQGSEA. V lost 1 base, J lost 1 base, and 4 bases lay in between.

This clonotype was recorded many times. The gene calls are TRBV28 and TRBJ2-7; 11 positions agree with TRBD1. After removal of 7 bases from V and 2 bases from J, the junction contained 13 bases not matched to a gene. In germline, CDR1 is MDHEN, CDR2 SYDVKM. The CDR3 covers 17 residues. CDR3 protein: CASNSYIWDRGTYEQYF. The DNA of the CDR3 is TGTGCCAGCAACAGTTATATATGGGACAGGGGGACCTACGAGCAGTACTTC. The whole variable domain, remainder taken from reference TRBV28 and TRBJ2-7, is DVKVTQSSRYLVKRTGEKVFLECVQDMDHENMFWYRQDPGLGLRLIYFSYDVKMKEKGDIPEGYSVSREKKERFSLILESASTNQTSMYLCASNSYIWDRGTYEQYFGPGTRLTVT.

This clonotype was counted a few times. The chain uses TRBV7-6 and TRBJ1-3; D gene unclear. The CDR3 sequence is 13 residues long. Germline V gives CDR1 SGHVS, CDR2 FNYEAQ. V lost 4 bases to trimming and J lost 7 bases, with 11 bases between them. The CDR3: CASSSSDPNTIYF. The CDR3 DNA sequence: TGTGCCAGCAGCTCCTCCGACCCGAACACCATATATTTT.

This clonotype was counted between two and nine times. The chain employs TRBV30 and TRBJ1-4; 8 bases line up with TRBD1. The J segment lost 3 bases and the V segment lost 4 bases, leaving 1 base of the junction unmatched. CDR3 length: 13 amino acids. Germline V gene sequence: CDR1 GTSNPN, CDR2 SVGIG (reference sequence). The CDR3 DNA is TGTGCCTGGAACAGGGGGGCTAATGAAAAACTGTTTTTT. Translating gives CAWNRGANEKLFF.

The sample holds many counts of this clonotype. The genes are TRBV28 and TRBJ1-4, with unresolved D. CDR1 is MDHEN, CDR2 SYDVKM, per germline. The length of the CDR3 is 17 residues. Between the trimmed V and J ends, which lost 4 bases and 6 bases, there was a span of 21 bases. CDR3: CASSSRLYGNQHEKLFF. CDR3 bases: TGTGCCAGCAGTTCCCGATTATACGGGAATCAGCATGAAAAACTGTTTTTT.

The chain employs TRBV2 and TRBJ2-4; 9 nucleotides line up with TRBD2. The J call could be wrong; TRBJ2-5 is a better fit for the DNA end. CDR1 is SNHLY and CDR2 is FYNNEI in the germline V gene. The CDR3 runs to 14 residues. For the CDR3, the DNA is TGTGCCAGCAGTGGTAGCGGGAGTGGAGCGACCCAGTACTTC. Its protein product is CASSGSGSGATQYF.

This clonotype has ten or more counts. V is TRBV27 and J is TRBJ2-5; 7 bases map to TRBD2. CDR1 is MNHEY and CDR2 is SMNVEV in the germline V gene (reference sequence). This CDR3 is built from 14 residues. Trimming at V came to 2 bases and at J to 5 bases, leaving 5 bases not matched to a gene. The chain's CDR3 is CASSLAGAWETQYF. In nucleotides, the CDR3 is TGTGCCAGCAGTTTAGCGGGAGCCTGGGAGACCCAGTACTTC.

The chain employs TRBV6-2 or TRBV6-3 and TRBJ2-7; TRBD2 aligns across 8 bases. V lost 6 bases and J lost 1; bases outside the gene matches: 8. Germline assignment: CDR1 MNHEY and CDR2 SVGEGT. CDR3 size: 15 residues. The CDR3 coding sequence is TGTGCCAGCAGCTCAAGCGGGAGCGCATCCTACGAGCAGTACTTC. It codes for CASSSSGSASYEQYF.

Ten or more counts support this clonotype. V gene TRBV10-2 combines with J gene TRBJ2-5; 8 bases line up with TRBD2. The germline CDR1 and CDR2 sequences are WSHSY and SAAADI. V gave up 6 bases and J gave up 3 bases; unmatched junction bases: 3. CDR3 length: 13 amino acids. The CDR3 nucleotides read TGCGCCAGCAGGGTTAGCGGGAAAGAGACCCAGTACTTC. This sequence encodes CASRVSGKETQYF.